Sequencing of this TCR beta chain was carried out in a study of blood T cell repertoires in COVID-19. Study-wide background: PBMCs, B-cell-depleted T cells, or T cells were the source of the cDNA or gDNA that made up the material.

Ages ranged from about 18 to 100 years, with residence in 24 US areas. Participants' own reports of clinical history determined their cohort assignment. Germline loops: CDR1 SGHRS, CDR2 YFSETQ. The ends lost 5 bases at V and 5 bases at J; junction bases unmatched: 12. This CDR3 is built from 16 residues. In the authors' workflow: Quantification of nucleated cells was approximated via reference gene primer amplification. Data came from immunoSEQ multiplex PCR; TCRdb stores just in-frame clones and leaves some out. V, J and clone size reflect that table, while D and trimming were determined from the DNA. There are around 280,000 clones in the sample; nearly 90% occur only once, and roughly 1.5% lies in the top ten.

The genes are TRBV5-1 and TRBJ2-2, with 7 bases lining up with TRBD1. Sequencing input: PBMCs or T cells enriched from blood (not recorded which). The TCR comes from a woman aged 18-29 years with acute COVID-19. The CDR3 bases are TGCGCCAGCAGTGGGGGACAGCCGGACCCAACCGGGGAGCTGTTTTTT. Its translation is CASSGGQPDPTGELFF.